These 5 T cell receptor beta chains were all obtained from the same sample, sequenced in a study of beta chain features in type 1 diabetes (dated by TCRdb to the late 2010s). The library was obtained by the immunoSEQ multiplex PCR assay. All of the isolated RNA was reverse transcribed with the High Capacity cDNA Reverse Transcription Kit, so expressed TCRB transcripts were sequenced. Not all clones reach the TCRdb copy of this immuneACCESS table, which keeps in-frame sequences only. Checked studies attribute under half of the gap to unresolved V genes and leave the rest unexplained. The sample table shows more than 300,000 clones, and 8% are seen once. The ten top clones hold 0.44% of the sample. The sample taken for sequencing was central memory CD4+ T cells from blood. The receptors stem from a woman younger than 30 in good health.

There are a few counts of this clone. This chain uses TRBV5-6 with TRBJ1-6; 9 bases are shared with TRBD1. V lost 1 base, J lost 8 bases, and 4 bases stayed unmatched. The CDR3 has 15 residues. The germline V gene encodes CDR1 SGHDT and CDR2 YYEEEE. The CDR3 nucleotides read TGTGCCAGCAGCTTGACCGGGACAGGGTATTCACCCCTCCACTTT. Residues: CASSLTGTGYSPLHF.

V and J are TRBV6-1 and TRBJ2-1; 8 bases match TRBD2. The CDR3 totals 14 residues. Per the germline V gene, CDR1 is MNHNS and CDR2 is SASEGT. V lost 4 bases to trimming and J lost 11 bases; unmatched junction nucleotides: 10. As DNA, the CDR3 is TGTGCCAGCAGTGGTTCTCCGGGACTAGGAAAGCAGTTCTTC. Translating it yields CASSGSPGLGKQFF.

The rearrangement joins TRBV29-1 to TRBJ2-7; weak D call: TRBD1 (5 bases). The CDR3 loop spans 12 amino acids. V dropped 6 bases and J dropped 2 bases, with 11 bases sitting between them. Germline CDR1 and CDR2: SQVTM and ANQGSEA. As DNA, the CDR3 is TGCAGCGTGGCAGGGCTAGCCTACGAGCAGTACTTC. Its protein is CSVAGLAYEQYF.

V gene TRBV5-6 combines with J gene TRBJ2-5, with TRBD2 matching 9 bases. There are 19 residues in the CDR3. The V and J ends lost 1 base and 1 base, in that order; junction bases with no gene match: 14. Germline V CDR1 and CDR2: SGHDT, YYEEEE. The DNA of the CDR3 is TGTGCCAGCAGCTTGTTTGGTTTGCTACTAGCGGGCCTCCAAGAGACCCAGTACTTC. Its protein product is CASSLFGLLLAGLQETQYF. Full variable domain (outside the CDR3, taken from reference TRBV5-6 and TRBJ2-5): DAGVTQSPTHLIKTRGQQVTLRCSPKSGHDTVSWYQQALGQGPQFIFQYYEEEERQRGNFPDRFSGHQFPNYSSELNVNALLLGDSALYLCASSLFGLLLAGLQETQYFGPGTRLLVL.

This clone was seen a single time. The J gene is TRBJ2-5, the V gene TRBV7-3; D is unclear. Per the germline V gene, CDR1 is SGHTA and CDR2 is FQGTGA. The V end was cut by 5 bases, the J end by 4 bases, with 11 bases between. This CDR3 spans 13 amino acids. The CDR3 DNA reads TGTGCCAGCAGCCTCCATTCCCCAGAGACCCAGTACTTC. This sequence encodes CASSLHSPETQYF.